The rows below give T cell receptor beta chains drawn from one sample of a study of T cells in Graves' hyperthyroidism and ophthalmopathy. One entry per CDR3 protein results from TCRdb running MiXCR on the multiplex PCR reads. This table has around 500,000 distinct CDR3 sequences, 13% to 15% appearing once. What was sequenced was blood. The receptors stem from a woman younger than 30 with Graves' hyperthyroidism. Each CDR3 is given with its conserved first and last residue. Fields, in order: J gene, V gene, clone size, D gene, CDR3 protein, CDR3 DNA. The D gene is left open where the match is weak. Part of the rows lack a size; the others show once, few, many or a class for expanded clones.

TRBJ2-4,TRBV19,-,-,CASSIWGEGIQYF,TGTGCCAGTAGTATTTGGGGGGAAGGCATTCAGTACTTC
TRBJ2-2,TRBV20-1,-,-,CSARPPRGNTGELFF,TGCAGTGCTAGGCCGCCTCGTGGGAACACCGGGGAGCTGTTTTTT
TRBJ1-1,TRBV7-8,many,-,CASSLSRGMNTEAFF,TGTGCCAGCAGCTTATCCAGAGGTATGAACACTGAAGCTTTCTTT
TRBJ2-5,TRBV3-1,many,-,CASSPREERETQYF,TGTGCCAGCAGCCCCAGGGAAGAGAGGGAGACCCAGTACTTC
TRBJ1-1,TRBV5-1,many,-,CASSPGWDPGMNTEAFF,TGCGCCAGCAGCCCGGGATGGGACCCTGGAATGAACACTGAAGCTTTCTTT
TRBJ2-5,TRBV10-3,many,TRBD1,CAINNGRQGSETQYF,TGTGCCATCAATAACGGACGACAGGGTTCAGAGACCCAGTACTTC
TRBJ1-6,TRBV6-1,many,-,CASGLQVLNSPLHF,TGTGCCAGCGGACTACAGGTCCTTAATTCACCCCTCCACTTT
TRBJ1-2,TRBV30,few,TRBD1,CAWRDSGDYGYTF,TGTGCCTGGCGGGACAGCGGGGACTATGGCTACACCTTC
TRBJ1-5,TRBV4-1,few,-,CASSPQGGGSNQPQHF,TGCGCCAGCAGCCCTCAGGGAGGTGGGAGCAATCAGCCCCAGCATTTT
TRBJ2-1,TRBV9,-,TRBD2,CASSLGRAGGLAGVAYNEQFF,TGTGCCAGCAGCCTGGGGAGGGCCGGAGGGCTAGCGGGAGTCGCCTACAATGAGCAGTTCTTC
TRBJ1-1,TRBV12-3/TRBV12-4,many,TRBD1,CASRPGTGKQMNTEAFF,TGTGCCAGCAGGCCCGGGACAGGGAAACAAATGAACACTGAAGCTTTCTTT
TRBJ1-1,TRBV7-6,-,TRBD1,CASSPGQGLKTEAFF,TGTGCCAGCAGCCCGGGACAGGGGCTGAAGACTGAAGCTTTCTTT
TRBJ2-3,TRBV27,-,TRBD2,CASSLSPVRLAELHTDTQYF,TGTGCCAGCAGTTTATCCCCGGTGCGACTAGCCGAATTACACACAGATACGCAGTATTTT
TRBJ2-1,TRBV11-3,many,TRBD2,CASSWTSSYNEQFF,TGTGCCAGCAGCTGGACTAGCTCCTACAATGAGCAGTTCTTC
TRBJ1-2,TRBV10-3,many,-,CAIERAARGYTF,TGTGCCATCGAGAGGGCTGCGAGAGGCTACACCTTC
TRBJ2-1,TRBV3-1,few,TRBD2,CASSESGTSDNEQFF,TGTGCCAGCAGCGAGTCCGGGACTAGCGATAATGAGCAGTTCTTC
TRBJ2-7,TRBV7-3,many,-,CASSLGANSYEQYF,TGTGCCAGCAGCTTAGGGGCTAACTCCTACGAGCAGTACTTC
TRBJ1-1,TRBV12-3/TRBV12-4,many,TRBD1,CASSAPDRGKDTEAFF,TGTGCCAGCAGTGCCCCGGACAGGGGGAAGGACACTGAAGCTTTCTTT
TRBJ1-5,TRBV6-5,many,TRBD1,CASSYSGQFNQPQHF,TGTGCCAGCAGTTACTCGGGACAGTTCAATCAGCCCCAGCATTTT
TRBJ2-3,TRBV12-3/TRBV12-4,many,TRBD2,CASSSQRGRTNTQYF,TGTGCCAGCAGCAGCCAGCGGGGACGCACGAATACGCAGTATTTT
TRBJ2-2,TRBV27,-,TRBD2,CASSLVLAEWNTGELFF,TGTGCCAGCAGTTTAGTACTAGCGGAATGGAACACCGGGGAGCTGTTTTTT
TRBJ2-5,TRBV10-3,-,-,CAISEGGPQETQYF,TGTGCCATCAGTGAGGGCGGCCCCCAAGAGACCCAGTACTTC
TRBJ2-5,TRBV20-1,few,TRBD1,CSARDYRGKWETQYF,TGCAGTGCTAGAGATTACAGGGGGAAGTGGGAGACCCAGTACTTC
TRBJ2-2,TRBV25-1,-,TRBD2,CASKGIGGGGELFF,TGTGCCAGCAAGGGAATCGGGGGGGGCGGGGAGCTGTTTTTT
TRBJ2-7,TRBV5-6,many,-,CASSLHSGFGEQYF,TGTGCCAGCAGCTTGCATTCGGGGTTTGGAGAGCAGTACTTC
TRBJ2-5,TRBV12-5,many,TRBD2,CASGGTRPQETQYF,TGTGCTAGTGGGGGGACTAGACCCCAAGAGACCCAGTACTTC
TRBJ2-3,TRBV28,many,-,CATFTANSTDTQYF,TGTGCCACCTTTACCGCCAATAGCACAGATACGCAGTATTTT
TRBJ1-1,TRBV9,many,-,CASSVQTSGAFF,TGTGCCAGCAGCGTCCAGACAAGCGGGGCTTTCTTT
TRBJ1-5,TRBV12-3/TRBV12-4,many,-,CASSLGADSNQPQHF,TGTGCCAGCAGTTTGGGGGCAGATAGCAATCAGCCCCAGCATTTT
TRBJ1-3,TRBV20-1,many,-,CSARAYRSGNTIYF,TGCAGTGCTAGGGCCTATCGCTCTGGAAACACCATATATTTT